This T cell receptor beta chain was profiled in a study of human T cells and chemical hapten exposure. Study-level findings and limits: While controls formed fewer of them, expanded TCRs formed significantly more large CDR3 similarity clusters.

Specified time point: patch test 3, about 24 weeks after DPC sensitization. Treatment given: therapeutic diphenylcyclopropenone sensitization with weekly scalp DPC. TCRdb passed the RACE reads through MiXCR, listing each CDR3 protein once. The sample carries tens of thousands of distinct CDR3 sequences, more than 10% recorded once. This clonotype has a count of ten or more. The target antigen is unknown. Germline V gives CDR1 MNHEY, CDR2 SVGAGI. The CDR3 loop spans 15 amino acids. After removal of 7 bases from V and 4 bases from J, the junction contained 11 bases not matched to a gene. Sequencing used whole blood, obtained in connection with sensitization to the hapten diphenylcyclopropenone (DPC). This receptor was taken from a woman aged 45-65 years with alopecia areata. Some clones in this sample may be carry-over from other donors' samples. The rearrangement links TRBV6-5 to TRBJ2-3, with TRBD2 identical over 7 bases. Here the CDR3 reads CASISRRGKADTQYF. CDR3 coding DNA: TGTGCCAGCATCTCCCGGCGGGGGAAGGCAGATACGCAGTATTTT.